This TCR beta chain is drawn from a study of PD-1 blockade in classical Hodgkin lymphoma. A word on this clone: Its matching antigen is unknown.

Sequencing was performed with immunoSEQ multiplex PCR; in TCRdb, only in-frame clones are kept and a portion is missing. Here the sample spans approximately 49,000 clones, roughly 80% being singletons. Time point denoted: cycle 4 day 1 (C4D1), after more than five weeks of nivolumab. Each patient relapsed following autologous stem cell transplantation, and prior brentuximab vedotin exposure differed. Complete response, partial response or progressive disease was each patient's best response. J lost 0 bases, V lost 7 bases, and 10 bases had no gene match. This CDR3 is 15 amino acids long. Germline CDR1 SQVTM, CDR2 ANQGSEA. General study results and limits: Causes of the repertoire differences remain undefined, possibly disease activity or prior therapy.

The TCR was taken from a human donor with classical Hodgkin lymphoma. This rearrangement joins TRBV29-1 to TRBJ1-2, with 8 bases aligning to TRBD1. Material: peripheral blood mononuclear cells (PBMCs), obtained before the fourth cycle of nivolumab. CDR3 sequence reads: CSAQGALSSNYGYTF. In nucleotides, the CDR3 is TGCAGCGCTCAGGGGGCCCTCTCCTCTAACTATGGCTACACCTTC. The variable domain in full, with the rest retrieved from reference TRBV29-1 and TRBJ1-2, is SAVISQKPSRDICQRGTSLTIQCQVDSQVTMMFWYRQQPGQSLTLIATANQGSEATYESGFVIDKFPISRPNLTFSTLTVSNMSPEDSSIYLCSAQGALSSNYGYTFGSGTRLTVV.